The clone carrying this T cell receptor (beta chain) was detected a few times. The antigen remains undetermined. This sample was included in a study of post-analysis software for immune sequencing data. Study-wide background: Clinical courses comprised relapsing-remitting, secondary progressive and progressive-relapsing multiple sclerosis.

The CDR3 is made up of 14 amino acids. The germline V gene encodes CDR1 DFQATT and CDR2 SNEGSKA (reference sequence). Broader study findings: TRBV segments more frequent in patients than in controls numbered roughly 5 and included TRBV5-6, TRBV5-1 and TRBV20-1. By F measure, strong co-clustering occurred among samples prepared in the same batch.

Sequencing libraries made from TCR beta cDNA carried unique molecular identifiers. With about 0.85 to 10 million T cells as the source, a few hundred thousand cDNA molecules resulted. TCRdb called the PCR reads again in MiXCR, with one record for every CDR3 protein. This sample carries over 250,000 distinct CDR3 sequences, just over 35% of them seen once, and the ten largest clones take around 4.8%. This receptor was taken from a girl aged 5-17 years with multiple sclerosis. V and J are TRBV20-1 and TRBJ2-4, with D unclear. The J call is uncertain, as TRBJ2-7 better fits the DNA end. The sequenced material came from blood. The CDR3 nucleotides are TGCAGTGTTGCGACATTATACCGTATCAACGAGCAGTACTTC. Protein: CSVATLYRINEQYF.